This T cell receptor (beta chain) was captured in a study of blood T cell repertoires in COVID-19. Across the study: PBMCs, B-cell-depleted T cells, or T cells were the source of the cDNA or gDNA that made up the material.

V was shortened by 4 bases and J by 0 bases, with 10 bases between the two germline ends. CDR3 length: 16 amino acids. Germline-derived CDR1 and CDR2 are LGHNA and YSLEER. Under the authors' procedure: Reference gene primer amplification in the assay estimated nucleated cell counts. Generated by immunoSEQ multiplex PCR, the TCRdb table keeps only in-frame clones and is missing some. From that table come the V and J calls and clone size; the DNA was used to work out D and trimming. The table shows about 320,000 clones, with over 90% occurring only once. The study assigned cohorts using participant-reported clinical history.

The TCR was taken from a woman under 40 who had been exposed to COVID-19. Sequencing was performed on PBMCs or T cells enriched from blood (not recorded which). V is TRBV4-3 and J is TRBJ1-6; possible D gene TRBD1, 5 bases. The CDR3 reads CASSLDGGSYNSPLHF. CDR3 sequence (DNA): TGCGCCAGCAGCCTTGACGGGGGCTCCTATAATTCACCCCTCCACTTT.